Listed here is a single T cell receptor (beta chain). V gave up 5 bases and J gave up 0 bases; unmatched junction bases: 4. The CDR3 consists of 15 residues. Looked up from germline, CDR1 is SNHLY and CDR2 is FYNNEI. This entry belongs to a study of cytomegalovirus exposure and HLA in healthy donors. 60 Vbeta and 13 Jbeta primers were used in PCR. Sequencing was performed with immunoSEQ multiplex PCR; in TCRdb, only in-frame clones are kept and a portion is missing. Among 75,000 to 90,000 clones, about 9.5% were seen once, and the ten largest hold approximately 25%. The sample taken for sequencing was PBMCs. The J gene is TRBJ2-1, the V gene TRBV2; 7 bases map to TRBD2. This sequence was found in a man aged 55 to 70 in good health and CMV-seropositive. CDR3 DNA: TGTGCCAGCAGTCCAAGCGGGACCTCCTACAATGAGCAGTTCTTC. Its protein product is CASSPSGTSYNEQFF.